The rows below give T cell receptor beta chains drawn from one sample of a study of cytomegalovirus exposure and HLA in healthy donors. Sequenced by immunoSEQ multiplex PCR; TCRdb stores in-frame clones only, minus some. The repertoire holds more than 200,000 clones, with 83% as singletons. Sequenced: PBMCs. These receptor sequences come from a girl aged 5-17 years in good health and CMV-seronegative. CDR3s include the opening cysteine and the closing phenylalanine or tryptophan. A D gene is named only where the DNA matches it firmly. Not every row has a clone size; where given, it reads once, few, many or a size class.

TRBJ2-7,13,TRBV28,.,.,TGTGCCAGCTCGGGCAGGGTCATGGACGAGCAGTACTTC,CASSGRVMDEQYF
TRBJ2-2,16,TRBV5-4,.,.,TGTGCCAGCAGCTGGGGACGGGGGAGAGGAACCGGGGAGCTGTTTTTT,CASSWGRGRGTGELFF
TRBJ1-4,16,TRBV2,few,TRBD1,TGTGCCAGCAGTTGGACAGGGGAGGCAACTAATGAAAAACTGTTTTTT,CASSWTGEATNEKLFF
TRBJ1-1,15,TRBV27,.,.,TGTGCCAGCAGTTTTATCCGTGAGCTGGACACTGAAGCTTTCTTT,CASSFIRELDTEAFF
TRBJ2-7,13,TRBV28,.,.,TGTGCCAGCAGTCGACAGAGCTCCTACGAGCAGTACTTC,CASSRQSSYEQYF
TRBJ2-3,15,TRBV7-3,.,TRBD2,TGTGCCAGCAGCTTTAGCGGGACACCCACAGATACGCAGTATTTT,CASSFSGTPTDTQYF
TRBJ1-1,17,TRBV28,.,.,TGTGCCAGCAGTTTACTAACCGGGACGGGGGTAAATAATGAAGCTTTCTTT,CASSLLTGTGVNNEAFF
TRBJ1-2,14,TRBV6-5,.,.,TGTGCCAGCAGTTCCAGCAGGGTTGACTATGGCTACACCTTC,CASSSSRVDYGYTF
TRBJ2-2,18,TRBV7-9,.,TRBD1,TGTGCCAGCACCCACCGTGGGGACAGGGCTCCGAACACCGGGGAGCTGTTTTTT,CASTHRGDRAPNTGELFF
TRBJ2-7,14,TRBV2,.,TRBD1,TGTGCCAGCAGTGAAGCGGGACAGGGTCACGAGCAGTACTTC,CASSEAGQGHEQYF
TRBJ2-3,14,TRBV15,.,.,TGTGCCACCAGCCTCCGGGCCTCGCCAGGGAAGCAGTATTTT,CATSLRASPGKQYF
TRBJ1-1,14,TRBV5-4,.,.,TGTGCCAGCAGCCCCGGGACAAAGAACACTGAAGCTTTCTTT,CASSPGTKNTEAFF
TRBJ1-1,17,TRBV7-3,.,TRBD1,TGTGCCAGCAGCCTCCAACCGAGGGGGCACTCAGACACTGAAGCTTTCTTT,CASSLQPRGHSDTEAFF
TRBJ2-7,16,TRBV18,.,TRBD2,TGTGCCAGCTCACCACCAGCGGGAGGGCCCCGGGGCGAGCAGTACTTC,CASSPPAGGPRGEQYF
TRBJ2-7,16,TRBV30,.,TRBD2,TGTGCCTGGACCACTAGCGATCCCCGGAAATCCTACGAGCAGTACTTC,CAWTTSDPRKSYEQYF
TRBJ2-5,15,TRBV7-3,few,TRBD2,TGTGCCAGCAGCCCCCTAGCGGGAATTGGGGAGACCCAGTACTTC,CASSPLAGIGETQYF
TRBJ1-2,15,TRBV18,.,.,TGTGCCAGCTCACCTGGGATGGACAGCCCATATGGCTACACCTTC,CASSPGMDSPYGYTF
TRBJ1-4,16,TRBV19,.,TRBD1,TGTGCCAGTAGCAAGGGACAGACAACAACTAATGAAAAACTGTTTTTT,CASSKGQTTTNEKLFF
TRBJ2-7,15,TRBV15,.,TRBD1,TGTGCCACCAGCAGGACGGGGACAGGGGTCTACGAGCAGTACTTC,CATSRTGTGVYEQYF
TRBJ1-2,15,TRBV30,.,TRBD1,TGTGCCTGGAGTACACACCGGGACAGCTGGTTTGGCTACACCTTC,CAWSTHRDSWFGYTF
TRBJ2-2,16,TRBV4-3,.,.,TGCGCCAGCAGCCCCTCACCCATCGGGGTTGCCGGGGAGCTGTTTTTT,CASSPSPIGVAGELFF
TRBJ1-4,17,TRBV2,.,TRBD1,TGTGCCAGCAACTTAAAGGGACAGGGACCCACTAATGAAAAACTGTTTTTT,CASNLKGQGPTNEKLFF
TRBJ2-7,16,TRBV28,once,TRBD1,TGTGCCAGCAGTCTCCTATCCCCGGGACAGCGATACGAGCAGTACTTC,CASSLLSPGQRYEQYF
TRBJ2-2,18,TRBV4-3,few,TRBD2,TGCGCCAGCAGCCAAAAGTTCCGTGGGGGGGTCAACACCGGGGAGCTGTTTTTT,CASSQKFRGGVNTGELFF
TRBJ2-7,14,TRBV28,.,TRBD1,TGTGCCAGCTTAGGAGCGGACAGGACCTACGAGCAGTACTTC,CASLGADRTYEQYF
TRBJ1-5,14,TRBV28,.,.,TGTGCCAGCAGTGCCTGGGCCACCAATCAGCCCCAGCATTTT,CASSAWATNQPQHF
TRBJ1-2,12,TRBV30,.,TRBD1,TGTGCCTGGAGTCGACAGGGCTATGGCTACACCTTC,CAWSRQGYGYTF
TRBJ2-2,17,TRBV9,.,TRBD2,TGTGCCAGCAGCCTGACTAGCGGGGGGGCGGGCACCGGGGAGCTGTTTTTT,CASSLTSGGAGTGELFF
TRBJ1-1,14,TRBV7-9,few,TRBD1,TGTGCCAGCAGTACGACAGGGGGGAACACTGAAGCTTTCTTT,CASSTTGGNTEAFF
TRBJ1-5,14,TRBV28,.,.,TGTGCCAGCAGTCCAGACAGTCTCAATCAGCCCCAGCATTTT,CASSPDSLNQPQHF
TRBJ2-1,17,TRBV9,once,TRBD2,TGTGCCAGCAGCGGAGGGACTAGCGGAACAACCTACAATGAGCAGTTCTTC,CASSGGTSGTTYNEQFF
TRBJ2-1,15,TRBV9,.,.,TGTGCCAGCAGCGTAGCCGGGAGAAACCACAATGAGCAGTTCTTC,CASSVAGRNHNEQFF
TRBJ1-5,14,TRBV5-8,.,TRBD1,TGTGCCAGCAGCAAGACAGGGGGCCTTCAGCCCCAGCATTTT,CASSKTGGLQPQHF
TRBJ2-7,14,TRBV6-1,.,TRBD2,TGTGCCAGCAGTGGGACTAGCGGGAGGGCCGGGGTCGACTTC,CASSGTSGRAGVDF
TRBJ1-5,13,TRBV6-1,.,.,TGTGCCAGCAGTGAATTTGCGACTAGGCCCCAGCATTTT,CASSEFATRPQHF
TRBJ1-1,19,TRBV9,.,TRBD1,TGTGCCAGCAGCCCGAGGCCCCCTGGACAGGGGGCGATGGGGACTGAAGCTTTCTTT,CASSPRPPGQGAMGTEAFF
TRBJ2-7,15,TRBV11-3,.,.,TGTGCCAGCAGCTTGGCGGGTGAGGGTCCCTACGAGCAGTACTTC,CASSLAGEGPYEQYF
TRBJ2-1,14,TRBV5-4,.,TRBD1,TGTGCCAGCAGCGAACAGGGGAAGTACAATGAGCAGTTCTTC,CASSEQGKYNEQFF
TRBJ2-1,16,TRBV27,.,TRBD2,TGTGCCAGCAGTTTTAAAGCCCAGCGGGAGTACAATGAGCAGTTCTTC,CASSFKAQREYNEQFF
TRBJ1-1,12,TRBV2,.,.,TGTGCCAGCGGTAAACAGGGTGCTGAAGCTTTCTTT,CASGKQGAEAFF
TRBJ2-6,15,TRBV6-1,few,TRBD1,TGTGCCGGAACAGGGGCCCACTCTGGGGCCAACGTCCTGACTTTC,CAGTGAHSGANVLTF
TRBJ2-3,16,TRBV5-1,.,.,TGCGCCAGCAGCTTGGGCGGGGCGGGACGGGGAGATACGCAGTATTTT,CASSLGGAGRGDTQYF
TRBJ2-1,15,TRBV28,.,TRBD1,TGTGCCAGCAGTTTACCGGGACAGGGGAACAATGAGCAGTTCTTC,CASSLPGQGNNEQFF
TRBJ2-1,15,TRBV6-1,.,TRBD2,TGTGCCAGCCTGGAGGCTGGGCTAGCGGGACGATGGCAGTTCTTC,CASLEAGLAGRWQFF
TRBJ2-3,15,TRBV30,few,TRBD2,TGTGCCTGGAGTCGGCTAGCGGGATACACAGATACGCAGTATTTT,CAWSRLAGYTDTQYF
TRBJ2-7,10,TRBV2,.,.,TGTGCCAGCAGTCAGGGCCCCCAGTACTTC,CASSQGPQYF